This T cell receptor (beta chain) comes out of a study of T cells after yellow fever vaccination. This CDR3 comprises 17 residues. With V trimmed by 0 bases and J by 2 bases, 2 bases remained unmatched. Germline V gene lookup returns CDR1 MNHEY and CDR2 SVGEGT. The 5'RACE template-switching step produced TCR cDNA and added a universal primer site and UMIs. Via MiXCR, TCRdb re-called the 5' RACE reads, giving one row per CDR3 protein. The data show about 68,000 distinct CDR3 sequences, about 6% seen once. This clonotype was found many times. The receptor was isolated from a man aged 18 to 29 who received the YFV17D yellow fever vaccine. This chain connects TRBV6-2 or TRBV6-3 to TRBJ2-2; TRBD2 matches at 11 bases. The sequencing here drew on CD8+ T cells sorted from PBMCs, taken approximately 47 days after the first yellow fever vaccination. The CDR3 DNA reads as TGTGCCAGCAGTTACTCACTAGCGGGGGTCAACACCGGGGAGCTGTTTTTT. Protein product: CASSYSLAGVNTGELFF.